The 28 T cell receptor beta chains given below trace back to one sample, sequenced in a study of CD8 T cells in Susac syndrome. RNA in amounts of roughly 0.5 to 1 ug was reverse transcribed with random hexamers. MiXCR, applied by TCRdb to the immunoSEQ multiplex PCR reads, yields one record per CDR3 protein. Of approximately 57,000 distinct CDR3 sequences listed, approximately 95% are singletons. Sequenced input: CD8+ T cells from PBMCs. These receptors were obtained from a human donor with Susac syndrome.

This chain connects TRBV30 to TRBJ2-7; the D gene is possibly TRBD2 (7 bases). Germline lookup yields CDR1 GTSNPN and CDR2 SVGIG (reference sequence). This CDR3 comprises 13 residues. Trimming shortened V by 6 bases and J by 7 bases, and 19 bases separated the two germline ends. The CDR3 sequence is CACGGAGPVEQYF. The CDR3 nucleotides are TGTGCCTGTGGGGGGGCAGGGCCGGTGGAGCAGTACTTC.

This chain links TRBV4-2 with TRBJ2-7; no reliable D call. CDR1 is LGHNA and CDR2 is YNFKEQ in the germline V gene. The length of the CDR3 is 14 residues. V dropped 4 bases and J dropped 3 bases, with 13 bases sitting between them. The CDR3 region is CASSPEYGYYEQYF. The CDR3 bases are TGTGCCAGCAGCCCAGAGTACGGGTACTACGAGCAGTACTTC.

This chain joins TRBV29-1 and TRBJ2-7; D perhaps matches TRBD1 (6 bases). Germline CDR1 and CDR2: SQVTM and ANQGSEA. The CDR3 length is 15 residues. V was shortened by 6 bases and J by 6 bases, with 24 bases between the two germline ends. DNA of the CDR3: TGCAGCGTCCGGGTTGAGTTCAGGGGTGATTTCGAGCAGTACTTC. This encodes CSVRVEFRGDFEQYF.

The chain combines TRBV23-1 with TRBJ2-5; maybe TRBD1 (5 bases). TRBV23-1 belongs to the ORF category, with a function that is uncertain. V was clipped by 6 bases and J by 0 bases, with 5 bases between them. CDR3 length equals 12 residues. For the CDR3, the DNA is TGCGCCAGCAGGGGGCACCAAGAGACCCAGTACTTC. As protein: CASRGHQETQYF.

This chain links TRBV7-8 with TRBJ1-4; D possibly corresponds to TRBD1 (6 bases). Germline assignment: CDR1 SGHVS and CDR2 FQNEAQ. The CDR3 loop spans 14 amino acids. V was trimmed by 0 bases and J by 7 bases, leaving 9 bases between them. DNA of the CDR3: TGTGCCAGCAGCTTAGCAGGGGGTGGTGAAAAACTGTTTTTT. This encodes CASSLAGGGEKLFF.

J is TRBJ2-5 and V is TRBV4-1; 8 nucleotides match TRBD2. V lost 0 bases to trimming and J lost 2 bases; unmatched junction nucleotides: 2. Germline CDR1 reads MGHRA; CDR2 reads YSYEKL. This CDR3 is built from 15 residues. For the CDR3, the DNA is TGCGCCAGCAGCCAAGAACTAGCGGCGCAAGAGACCCAGTACTTC. Translating it yields CASSQELAAQETQYF.

The gene calls are TRBV27 and TRBJ1-1; no firm D call. CDR1 and CDR2 (germline): MNHEY, SMNVEV (reference sequence). V was pared by 3 bases and J by 0 bases, with 8 bases between. This CDR3 is 14 amino acids long. The CDR3 reads CASSFVSVNTEAFF. The CDR3 DNA follows: TGTGCCAGCAGTTTCGTGTCCGTGAACACTGAAGCTTTCTTT.

The rearrangement uses TRBV15 and TRBJ2-6; D perhaps matches TRBD1 (6 bases). The CDR3 consists of 17 residues. Germline CDR1 and CDR2: LNHNV and YYDKDF (reference sequence). The germline V and J ends were trimmed by 5 bases and 0 bases, with 14 bases remaining between them. CDR3 sequence: CATSEAGAASGANVLTF. CDR3 DNA sequence: TGTGCCACCAGCGAGGCAGGGGCGGCCTCTGGGGCCAACGTCCTGACTTTC.

The J gene is TRBJ2-3, the V gene TRBV6-5; D not resolved. The CDR3 contains 15 residues. Looked up from germline, CDR1 is MNHEY and CDR2 is SVGAGI. V was clipped by 4 bases and J by 1 base, with 12 bases between them. Here the CDR3 reads CASSSMNLGTDTQYF. In DNA form, the CDR3 reads TGTGCCAGCAGTTCAATGAACCTTGGCACAGATACGCAGTATTTT.

The chain's CDR3 is CATSLNRDTAEQYF. CDR3 in DNA: TGTGCCACCAGCTTAAACAGGGATACGGCCGAGCAGTACTTC. This sequence joins TRBV15 and TRBJ2-7; D may be TRBD1 (6 bases). The CDR3 is made up of 14 amino acids. Germline assignment: CDR1 LNHNV and CDR2 YYDKDF (reference sequence). V dropped 5 bases and J dropped 6 bases, with 17 bases sitting between them.

This rearrangement joins TRBV10-3 to TRBJ2-1; D is uncertain. V shed 3 bases and J shed 6 bases, with 9 bases lying between them. The CDR3 is 13 amino acids. Germline loops: CDR1 ENHRY, CDR2 SYGVKD. As DNA, the CDR3 is TGTGCCATCAGTGATGAGTTCGGCAATGAGCAGTTCTTC. Amino acid sequence: CAISDEFGNEQFF.

CDR3: CASSLANRGQYF. The CDR3, as DNA: TGTGCCAGCAGCTTAGCGAACCGGGGCCAGTACTTC. The chain carries TRBV7-9 and TRBJ2-5; a possible D gene is TRBD2 (5 bases). This CDR3 comprises 12 residues. In germline, CDR1 is SEHNR, CDR2 FQNEAQ (reference sequence). V was pared by 0 bases and J by 10 bases, with 9 bases between.

This clonotype was picked up one time. The J gene is TRBJ2-2, the V gene TRBV4-3; no clear D gene. This CDR3 has 16 amino acids. Germline V lookup: CDR1 LGHNA, CDR2 YSLEER. The V and J ends lost 0 bases and 8 bases respectively, with 16 bases between them. The CDR3 bases are TGCGCCAGCAGCCAAGAATTAGGATCGTCCCTGGGGGAGCTGTTTTTT. Translating gives CASSQELGSSLGELFF.

The rearrangement joins TRBV7-9 to TRBJ2-4, with TRBD1 matching 9 bases. The ends lost 5 bases at V and 8 bases at J; junction bases unmatched: 10. Per germline, CDR1 SEHNR and CDR2 FQNEAQ (reference sequence). The CDR3 length is 15 residues. CDR3: CASSPRDREGHIQYF. CDR3 bases: TGTGCCAGCAGCCCCCGGGACAGGGAAGGGCACATTCAGTACTTC.

This clonotype was recorded only once. The V gene is TRBV20-1, the J gene TRBJ2-1, with a possible D match to TRBD2 (6 bases). Germline V gene data show CDR1 as DFQATT and CDR2 as SNEGSKA (reference sequence). The germline V and J ends were trimmed by 3 bases and 8 bases, with 8 bases remaining between them. The CDR3 totals 11 residues. CDR3 nucleotide sequence: TGCAGTGCTAGGGGACTCGATGAGCAGTTCTTC. Translating gives CSARGLDEQFF.

The gene calls are TRBV4-3 and TRBJ2-7; TRBD1 agrees at 8 bases. The CDR3 totals 18 residues. From germline, CDR1 is LGHNA and CDR2 YSLEER. J gave up 1 base and V 3 bases, and 14 bases lay outside the gene matches. The CDR3 DNA follows: TGCGCCAGCAGCCACCAAACCTCTACGGGACAGGAGTCCTACGAGCAGTACTTC. Its protein product is CASSHQTSTGQESYEQYF.

The chain links TRBV25-1 to TRBJ2-3; D might be TRBD1 or TRBD2, each matching 5 bases. V gave up 0 bases and J gave up 6 bases, with 10 bases separating them. Germline CDR1 MGHDK, CDR2 SYGVNS. The CDR3 length is 14 residues. CDR3 sequence (DNA): TGTGCCAGCAGTGAATACAGGGAGTCGGATACGCAGTATTTT. This sequence encodes CASSEYRESDTQYF.

The chain has TRBV7-6 and TRBJ2-7; tentatively, D is TRBD1 (7 bases). The CDR3 runs 13 residues. V lost 4 bases to trimming and J lost 7 bases, with 14 bases between them. Germline lookup yields CDR1 SGHVS and CDR2 FNYEAQ. CDR3: CASSSRTGGEQYF. CDR3 nucleotide sequence: TGTGCCAGCAGCTCTAGGACAGGAGGGGAGCAGTACTTC.

The J gene is TRBJ2-2, the V gene TRBV7-8; 8 positions match TRBD2. CDR1 and CDR2 (germline): SGHVS, FQNEAQ. With V trimmed by 6 bases and J by 0 bases, 9 bases remained unmatched. The CDR3 has 17 amino acids. The CDR3 here is CASRTPTGGANTGELFF. CDR3 sequence (DNA): TGTGCCAGCAGGACACCGACCGGGGGGGCGAACACCGGGGAGCTGTTTTTT.

The chain combines TRBV4-1 with TRBJ1-1, with D unresolved. The CDR3 contains 12 residues. Germline V gives CDR1 MGHRA, CDR2 YSYEKL. V was trimmed by 3 bases and J by 1 base, leaving 3 bases between them. This CDR3 is CASSHRNTEAFF. CDR3 coding DNA: TGCGCCAGCAGCCATCGGAACACTGAAGCTTTCTTT.

The gene calls are TRBV28 and TRBJ1-1; 8 bases are shared with TRBD1. The CDR3 loop spans 17 amino acids. V shed 4 bases and J 0 bases; nucleotides not matched to a gene: 10. Germline CDR1 reads MDHEN; CDR2 reads SYDVKM. This CDR3 is CASSSTSPGGVNTEAFF. The DNA for the CDR3 is TGTGCCAGCAGTTCCACCTCCCCAGGGGGCGTGAACACTGAAGCTTTCTTT.

This sequence joins TRBV18 and TRBJ1-1; the D gene is possibly TRBD1 (5 bases). CDR1 and CDR2 (germline): KGHSH, LQKENI. The CDR3 is 15 amino acids. V gave up 6 bases and J gave up 8 bases, with 22 bases separating them. CDR3 amino acids: CASSRSLTGDGEAFF. The CDR3 nucleotides read TGTGCCAGCTCCCGAAGTCTTACAGGAGATGGGGAAGCTTTCTTT.

The J gene is TRBJ1-6, the V gene TRBV20-1, with D tentatively TRBD1 (5 bases). The CDR3 has 17 residues. Trimming removed 0 bases at V and 1 base at J, with 13 bases between. Germline lookup yields CDR1 DFQATT and CDR2 SNEGSKA (reference sequence). The CDR3 nucleotides read TGCAGTGCTAGAGATCAGGGTGAAAGATCCTATAATTCACCCCTCCACTTT. This sequence encodes CSARDQGERSYNSPLHF.

This chain joins TRBV11-2 and TRBJ2-3; 14 nucleotides align to TRBD2. Trimming removed 5 bases from V and 5 bases from J; junction bases left unmatched: 12. The CDR3 extends over 18 amino acids. Germline V gene data show CDR1 as SGHAT and CDR2 as FQNNGV. CDR3 residues: CASSLGTSGGIVLDTQYF. For the CDR3, the DNA is TGTGCCAGCAGCCTCGGGACTAGCGGGGGTATAGTTTTAGATACGCAGTATTTT.

This rearrangement joins TRBV12-3 or TRBV12-4 to TRBJ2-1; TRBD1 matches at 10 bases. V was clipped by 4 bases and J by 6 bases; unmatched bases: 3. CDR3 length: 14 residues. The CDR3 here is CASSSGTGANEQFF. The CDR3, as DNA: TGTGCCAGCAGTTCCGGGACAGGGGCCAATGAGCAGTTCTTC.

This clonotype was observed once. This sequence joins TRBV6-5 and TRBJ2-1; 12 bases are a match to TRBD2. Germline V gene sequence: CDR1 MNHEY, CDR2 SVGAGI. The CDR3 length is 16 residues. Trimming cost V 0 bases and J 6 bases; bases outside gene matches: 3. The CDR3 loop is CASSYSSGLAGNEQFF. The CDR3 DNA follows: TGTGCCAGCAGTTACTCCTCGGGACTAGCGGGCAATGAGCAGTTCTTC.

The rearrangement uses TRBV12-3 or TRBV12-4 and TRBJ2-5; D gene ambiguous. V was shortened by 2 bases and J by 5 bases, with 3 bases between the two germline ends. The CDR3 runs 11 residues. In DNA form, the CDR3 reads TGTGCCAGCAGTTTAACGGAGACCCAGTACTTC. This codes for CASSLTETQYF.

The chain has TRBV18 and TRBJ2-7, with D perhaps matching TRBD1 (7 bases). The CDR3 contains 15 residues. With 2 bases removed from V and 3 bases from J, the gap between germline ends came to 14 bases. Germline V CDR1 and CDR2: KGHSH, LQKENI. CDR3 sequence reads: CASSPFQGGSYEQYF. The CDR3 nucleotides read TGTGCCAGCTCACCATTCCAGGGGGGAAGCTACGAGCAGTACTTC. Filled out from reference TRBV18 and TRBJ2-7, the complete variable domain reads NAGVMQNPRHLVRRRGQEARLRCSPMKGHSHVYWYRQLPEEGLKFMVYLQKENIIDESGMPKERFSAEFPKEGPSILRIQQVVRGDSAAYFCASSPFQGGSYEQYFGPGTRLTVT.